These 8 T cell receptor beta chains came from one sample sequenced in a study of Tregs in tolerant kidney transplant recipients. Generated by immunoSEQ multiplex PCR, the TCRdb table keeps only in-frame clones and is missing some. In total, the table holds roughly 50,000 clones. The input for sequencing was CD4+ T cells from blood, taken before the transplant. The source is a human donor who received a combined kidney and bone marrow transplant.

About this clone: The read halts 3 residues ahead of the CDR3 end, with the missing end drawn from the germline J gene. V usage is TRBV5-1 and J usage is TRBJ2-2; 10 bases align to TRBD1. Looked up from germline, CDR1 is SGHRS and CDR2 is YFSETQ. The junction had 10 bases not matched to a gene; V was cut back by 6 bases and J by 5 bases. This CDR3 has 16 amino acids. CDR3 amino acids: CASTQPGQGRTGELFF. The sequenced CDR3 bases are TGCGCCAGCACCCAACCGGGACAGGGGAGGACCGGGGAG.

As regards this clone: The missing CDR3 end, 3 residues past where the read stops, is filled in from the germline J gene. The chain carries TRBV5-4 and TRBJ2-6; no definite D call. The V gene's germline CDR1 is SGHNT and CDR2 YYREEE (reference sequence). The CDR3 spans 16 residues. V dropped 1 base and J dropped 0 bases, with 8 bases sitting between them. The CDR3 DNA, read in part, is TGTGCCAGCAGCTTGAGTAGAAGCTCTGGGGCCAACGTC. Translated: CASSLSRSSGANV. The whole CDR3 sequence is CASSLSRSSGANVLTF.

A remark on this clone: The missing CDR3 end, 3 residues past where the read stops, is filled in from the germline J gene. V is TRBV29-1 and J is TRBJ2-7; TRBD1 aligns across 8 bases. J was trimmed by 4 bases and V by 6 bases; bases with no gene match: 8. This CDR3 comprises 13 residues. Looked up from germline, CDR1 is SQVTM and CDR2 is ANQGSEA. The sequenced part of the CDR3 DNA is TGCAGCGTGGCTGGACAGGGTTCTTACGAG. Its protein product is CSVAGQGSYE. The complete CDR3 sequence is CSVAGQGSYEQYF.

Notes on this clone: The read terminates 3 residues before the CDR3 end, so the remaining end is supplied by the germline J gene. The chain combines TRBV19 with TRBJ2-7; TRBD2 aligns across 8 bases. Germline V gene lookup returns CDR1 LNHDA and CDR2 SQIVND (reference sequence). The V gene end was trimmed by 7 bases and the J gene end by 6 bases; junction bases not matched to a gene: 11. CDR3 length equals 14 residues. The CDR3 loop is CASTSTGGRGEQYF. The CDR3 bases that were read are TGTGCCAGTACCTCTACGGGGGGGCGAGGCGAG.

The CDR3 spells CASSLTGSADTQYF. The DNA read from the CDR3 is TGTGCCAGCAGCTTAACAGGGTCGGCGGATACG. The chain links TRBV13 to TRBJ2-3; D is perhaps TRBD1 (6 bases). The CDR3 extends 3 residues past the end of the read, so its final part is completed from the germline J gene. Germline V CDR1 and CDR2: PRHDT, FYEKMQ (reference sequence). V lost 2 bases to trimming and J lost 6 bases, with 12 bases between them. The CDR3 runs to 14 residues.

As concerns this clone: The CDR3 end falls 3 residues outside the read, so it is completed with the germline J gene. The genes are TRBV6-2 or TRBV6-3 and TRBJ2-5, with 7 bases matching TRBD2. This CDR3 has 14 amino acids. Trimming took 5 bases from V and 5 from J; bases not matched to a gene: 8. CDR1 and CDR2 (germline): MNHEY, SVGEGT. CDR3 amino acids: CASSPGTMGETQYF. The sequenced part of the CDR3 DNA is TGTGCCAGCAGTCCCGGGACTATGGGGGAGACC.

In the case of this clone: The read falls 3 residues short of the CDR3 end, and the missing part is taken from the germline J gene. The chain employs TRBV18 and TRBJ2-2; D is perhaps TRBD1 (5 bases). The CDR3 spans 15 residues. The V gene lost 0 bases and the J gene lost 1 base, with 6 bases spanning the gap. Germline V gives CDR1 KGHSH, CDR2 LQKENI. The CDR3 sequence: CASSPPGQNTGELFF. CDR3 bases read: TGTGCCAGCTCACCACCAGGACAGAACACCGGGGAG.

For this clone: The DNA ends 3 residues before the CDR3 does, and the rest of the CDR3 is filled in from the germline J gene. The J gene is TRBJ2-1, the V gene TRBV2, with TRBD2 identical over 8 bases. V lost 1 base, J lost 5 bases, and 4 bases stayed unmatched. Looked up from germline, CDR1 is SNHLY and CDR2 is FYNNEI. The CDR3 consists of 15 residues. CDR3 bases read: TGTGCCAGCAGTGAAGTATTAGCGGGAAACAATGAG. Protein sequence: CASSEVLAGNNE. The entire CDR3 is CASSEVLAGNNEQFF.